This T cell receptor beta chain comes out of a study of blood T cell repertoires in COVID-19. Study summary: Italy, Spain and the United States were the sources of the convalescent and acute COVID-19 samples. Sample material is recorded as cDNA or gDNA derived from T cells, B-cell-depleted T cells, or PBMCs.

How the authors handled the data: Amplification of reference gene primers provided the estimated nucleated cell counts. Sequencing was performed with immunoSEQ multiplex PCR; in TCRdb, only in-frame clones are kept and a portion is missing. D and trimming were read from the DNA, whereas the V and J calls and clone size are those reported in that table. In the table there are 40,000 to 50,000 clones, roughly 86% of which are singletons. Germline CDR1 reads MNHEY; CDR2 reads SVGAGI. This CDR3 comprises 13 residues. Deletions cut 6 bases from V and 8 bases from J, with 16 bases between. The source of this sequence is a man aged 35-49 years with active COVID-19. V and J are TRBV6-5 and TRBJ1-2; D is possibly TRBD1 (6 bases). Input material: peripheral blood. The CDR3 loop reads CASRGAREVGYTF. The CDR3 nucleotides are TGTGCCAGCAGGGGGGCCAGGGAAGTGGGCTACACCTTC.